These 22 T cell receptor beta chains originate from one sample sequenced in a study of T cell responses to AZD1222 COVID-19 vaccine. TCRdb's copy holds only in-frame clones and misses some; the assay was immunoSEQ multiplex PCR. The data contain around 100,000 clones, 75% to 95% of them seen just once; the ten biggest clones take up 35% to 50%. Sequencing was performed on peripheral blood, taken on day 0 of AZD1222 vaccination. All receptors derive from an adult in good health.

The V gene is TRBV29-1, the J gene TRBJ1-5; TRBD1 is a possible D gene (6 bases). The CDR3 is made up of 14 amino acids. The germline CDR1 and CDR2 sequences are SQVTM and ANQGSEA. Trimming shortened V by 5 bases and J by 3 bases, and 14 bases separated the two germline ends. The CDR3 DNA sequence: TGCAGCGTTCGACAGGCGGGCCTCAATCAGCCCCAGCATTTT. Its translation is CSVRQAGLNQPQHF.

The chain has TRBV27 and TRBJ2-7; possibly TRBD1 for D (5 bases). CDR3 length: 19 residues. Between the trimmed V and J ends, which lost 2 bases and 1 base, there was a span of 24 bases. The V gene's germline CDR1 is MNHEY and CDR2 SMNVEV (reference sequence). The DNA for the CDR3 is TGTGCCAGCAGTTTACTAACCTCAAAAAGGGGTCGCATTTCCTACGAGCAGTACTTC. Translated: CASSLLTSKRGRISYEQYF.

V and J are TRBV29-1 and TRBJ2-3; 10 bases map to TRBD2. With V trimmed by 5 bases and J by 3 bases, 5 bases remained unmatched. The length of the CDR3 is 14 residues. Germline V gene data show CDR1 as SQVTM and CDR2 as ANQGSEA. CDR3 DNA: TGCAGCGTTCGGGCGGGACTAGCGACAGATACGCAGTATTTT. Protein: CSVRAGLATDTQYF.

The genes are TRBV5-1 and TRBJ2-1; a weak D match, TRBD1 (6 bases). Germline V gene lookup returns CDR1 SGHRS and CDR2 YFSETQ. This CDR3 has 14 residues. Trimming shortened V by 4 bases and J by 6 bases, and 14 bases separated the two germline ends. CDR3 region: CASSLNTGFNEQFF. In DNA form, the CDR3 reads TGCGCCAGCAGCCTAAATACAGGGTTCAATGAGCAGTTCTTC. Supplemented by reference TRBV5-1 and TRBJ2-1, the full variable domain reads KAGVTQTPRYLIKTRGQQVTLSCSPISGHRSVSWYQQTPGQGLQFLFEYFSETQRNKGNFPGRFSGRQFSNSRSEMNVSTLELGDSALYLCASSLNTGFNEQFFGPGTRLTVL.

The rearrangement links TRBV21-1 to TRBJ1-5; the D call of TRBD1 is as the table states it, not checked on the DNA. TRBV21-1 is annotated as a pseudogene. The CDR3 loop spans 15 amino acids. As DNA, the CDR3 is TGTGCCAGCAGCAAAGTCGGGACAGAGAATCAGCCCCAGCATTTT. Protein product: CASSKVGTENQPQHF.

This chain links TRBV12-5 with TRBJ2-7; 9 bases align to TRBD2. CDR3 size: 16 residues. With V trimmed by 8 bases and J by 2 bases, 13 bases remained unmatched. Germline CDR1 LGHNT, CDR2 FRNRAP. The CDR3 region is CASPLRASGATYEQYF. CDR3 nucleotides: TGTGCTAGTCCCCTTCGGGCTAGCGGGGCAACCTACGAGCAGTACTTC.

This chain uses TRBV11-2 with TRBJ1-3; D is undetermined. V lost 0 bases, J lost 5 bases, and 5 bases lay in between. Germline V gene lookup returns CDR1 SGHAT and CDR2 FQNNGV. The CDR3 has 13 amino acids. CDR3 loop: CASSLDFRNTIYF. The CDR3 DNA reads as TGTGCCAGCAGCTTAGATTTTAGAAACACCATATATTTT.

Here the CDR3 reads CASSSDVGGSYEQYF. CDR3 nucleotides: TGCGCCAGCAGCTCGGACGTGGGGGGGTCCTACGAGCAGTACTTC. The genes are TRBV5-1 and TRBJ2-7, with TRBD2 matching over 7 bases. The CDR3 totals 15 residues. Per the germline V gene, CDR1 is SGHRS and CDR2 is YFSETQ. Germline trimming cut 3 bases from V and 1 base from J; bases unmatched to any gene: 7.

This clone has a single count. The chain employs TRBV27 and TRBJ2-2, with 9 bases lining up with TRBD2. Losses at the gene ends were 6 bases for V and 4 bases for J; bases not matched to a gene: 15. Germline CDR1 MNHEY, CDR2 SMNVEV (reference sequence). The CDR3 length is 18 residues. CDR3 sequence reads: CASRFNPSGTGGTGELFF. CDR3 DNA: TGTGCCAGCAGATTCAACCCTAGCGGGACCGGGGGCACCGGGGAGCTGTTTTTT.

As DNA, the CDR3 is TGTGCCTGGAGCGCTGGGTTGATCGGGACTAGATCCGTCGGGGAGCTGTTTTTT. Translated, it gives CAWSAGLIGTRSVGELFF. This chain joins TRBV30 and TRBJ2-2; 8 bases match TRBD2. This CDR3 has 18 amino acids. Germline CDR1 GTSNPN, CDR2 SVGIG (reference sequence). The V and J ends lost 3 bases and 7 bases, in that order; junction bases with no gene match: 19.

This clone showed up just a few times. CDR3 nucleotides: TGTGCCAGCAGCTGGGGACAGTCTAACTCCTACGAGCAGTACTTC. As protein: CASSWGQSNSYEQYF. The rearrangement joins TRBV5-4 to TRBJ2-7; the match to TRBD1 covers 7 bases. The CDR3 loop spans 15 amino acids. The germline CDR1 and CDR2 sequences are SGHNT and YYREEE (reference sequence). The V and J ends lost 3 bases and 0 bases, in that order; junction bases with no gene match: 6. The full variable domain, completed using reference TRBV5-4 and TRBJ2-7, is ETGVTQSPTHLIKTRGQQVTLRCSSQSGHNTVSWYQQALGQGPQFIFQYYREEENGRGNFPPRFSGLQFPNYSSELNVNALELDDSALYLCASSWGQSNSYEQYFGPGTRLTVT.

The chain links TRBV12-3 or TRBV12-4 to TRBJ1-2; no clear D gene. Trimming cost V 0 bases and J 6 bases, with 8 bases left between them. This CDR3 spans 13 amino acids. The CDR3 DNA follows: TGTGCCAGCAGTTTAGCGAGGGCCGATGGCTACACCTTC. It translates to CASSLARADGYTF.

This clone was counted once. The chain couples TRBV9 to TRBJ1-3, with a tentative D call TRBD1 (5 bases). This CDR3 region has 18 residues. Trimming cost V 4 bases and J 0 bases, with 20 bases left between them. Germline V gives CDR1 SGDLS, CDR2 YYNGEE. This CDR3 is CASSSPQAPNPSGNTIYF. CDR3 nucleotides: TGTGCCAGCAGCTCCCCACAGGCGCCGAATCCCTCTGGAAACACCATATATTTT.

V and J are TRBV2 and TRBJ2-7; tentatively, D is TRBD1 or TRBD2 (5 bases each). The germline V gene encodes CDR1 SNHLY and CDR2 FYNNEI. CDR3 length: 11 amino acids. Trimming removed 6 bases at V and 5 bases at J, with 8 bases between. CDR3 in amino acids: CASRGEDEQYF. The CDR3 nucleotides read TGTGCCAGCAGGGGGGAAGACGAGCAGTACTTC. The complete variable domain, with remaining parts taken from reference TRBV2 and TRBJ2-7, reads EPEVTQTPSHQVTQMGQEVILRCVPISNHLYFYWYRQILGQKVEFLVSFYNNEISEKSEIFDDQFSVERPDGSNFTLKIRSTKLEDSAMYFCASRGEDEQYFGPGTRLTVT.

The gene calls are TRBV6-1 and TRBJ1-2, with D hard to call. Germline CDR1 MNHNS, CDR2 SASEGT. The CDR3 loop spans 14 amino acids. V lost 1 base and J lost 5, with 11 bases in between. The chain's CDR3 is CASSEDGRKYGYTF. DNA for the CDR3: TGTGCCAGCAGTGAAGATGGCAGGAAGTATGGCTACACCTTC.

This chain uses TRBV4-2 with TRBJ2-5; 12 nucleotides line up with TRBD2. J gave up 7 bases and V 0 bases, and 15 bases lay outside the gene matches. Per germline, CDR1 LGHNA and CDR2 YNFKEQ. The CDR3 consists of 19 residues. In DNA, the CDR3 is TGTGCCAGCAGCCAAGAAATTCGCGGGGGACTAGCGGGCCCAGGGACCCAGTACTTC. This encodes CASSQEIRGGLAGPGTQYF.

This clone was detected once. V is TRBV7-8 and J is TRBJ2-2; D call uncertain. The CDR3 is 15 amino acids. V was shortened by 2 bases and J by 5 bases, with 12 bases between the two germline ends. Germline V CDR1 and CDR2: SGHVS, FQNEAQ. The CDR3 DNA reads TGTGCCAGCAGCTTAAGGTCCTTAACGACCGGGGAGCTGTTTTTT. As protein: CASSLRSLTTGELFF.

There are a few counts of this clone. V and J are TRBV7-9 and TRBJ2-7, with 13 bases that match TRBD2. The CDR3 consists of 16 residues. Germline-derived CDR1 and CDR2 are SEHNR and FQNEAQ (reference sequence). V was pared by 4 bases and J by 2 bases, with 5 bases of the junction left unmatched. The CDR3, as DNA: TGTGCCAGCAGCTCCAGACTAGCGGGAGGCCCCTACGAGCAGTACTTC. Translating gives CASSSRLAGGPYEQYF.

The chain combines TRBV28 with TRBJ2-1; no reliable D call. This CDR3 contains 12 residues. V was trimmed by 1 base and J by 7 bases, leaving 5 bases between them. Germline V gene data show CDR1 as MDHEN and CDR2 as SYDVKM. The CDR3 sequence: CASSLLGNEQFF. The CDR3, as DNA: TGTGCCAGCAGTTTATTGGGTAATGAGCAGTTCTTC. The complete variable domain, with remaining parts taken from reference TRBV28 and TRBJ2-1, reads DVKVTQSSRYLVKRTGEKVFLECVQDMDHENMFWYRQDPGLGLRLIYFSYDVKMKEKGDIPEGYSVSREKKERFSLILESASTNQTSMYLCASSLLGNEQFFGPGTRLTVL.

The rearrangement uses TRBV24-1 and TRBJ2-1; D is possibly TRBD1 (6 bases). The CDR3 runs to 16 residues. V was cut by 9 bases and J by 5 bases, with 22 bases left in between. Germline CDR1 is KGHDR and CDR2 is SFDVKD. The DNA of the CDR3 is TGTGCCACCTCTACAGGGTACCAGCGGTCAGACAATGAGCAGTTCTTC. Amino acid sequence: CATSTGYQRSDNEQFF.

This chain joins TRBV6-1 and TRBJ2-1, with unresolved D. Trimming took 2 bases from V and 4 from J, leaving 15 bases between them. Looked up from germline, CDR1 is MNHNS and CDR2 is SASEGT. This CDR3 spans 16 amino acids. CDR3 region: CASSESGRRGYNEQFF. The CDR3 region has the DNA TGTGCCAGCAGTGAATCTGGCAGGAGAGGATACAATGAGCAGTTCTTC.

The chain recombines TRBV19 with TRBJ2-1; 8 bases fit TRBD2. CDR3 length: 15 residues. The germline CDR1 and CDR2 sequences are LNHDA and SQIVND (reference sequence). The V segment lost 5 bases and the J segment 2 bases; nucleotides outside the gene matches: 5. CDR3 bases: TGTGCCAGTAGTCCGGGACTAGGGGCCTACAATGAGCAGTTCTTC. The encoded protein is CASSPGLGAYNEQFF.